The 25 T cell receptor beta chains in this list originate from one sample, sequenced in a study of T cells in Graves' hyperthyroidism and ophthalmopathy. Authors of the study amplified TCR beta CDR3 regions from RNA transcripts. The HTBI primer set was used in a first-round RT-PCR of the TCR CDR3. In TCRdb, the multiplex PCR reads were re-called with MiXCR into one record per CDR3 protein. The sample includes about 600,000 distinct CDR3 sequences, around 13% seen only once; the top ten take roughly an eighth. Sequenced: blood. These receptor sequences come from a woman in her forties or fifties with Graves' ophthalmopathy.

This clonotype showed up many times. The V gene is TRBV11-2, the J gene TRBJ2-1; D is tentatively TRBD1 or TRBD2 (6 bases each). The V end lost 2 bases, the J end lost 7 bases, and 9 bases lay between the germline ends. The CDR3 spans 13 residues. Germline CDR1 is SGHAT and CDR2 is FQNNGV. The CDR3: CASSLRGVNEQFF. The CDR3 DNA sequence: TGTGCCAGCAGCTTAAGGGGGGTTAATGAGCAGTTCTTC.

This clonotype has at least ten counts. The chain combines TRBV7-2 with TRBJ2-7; D gene ambiguous. CDR3 length equals 14 residues. Germline V gene data show CDR1 as SGHTA and CDR2 as FQGNSA. Trimming pared 1 base from V and 0 bases from J, leaving 7 bases between. This CDR3 reads CASSLERLSYEQYF. CDR3 sequence (DNA): TGTGCCAGCAGCTTAGAACGGCTCTCCTACGAGCAGTACTTC. The full variable domain, completed using reference TRBV7-2 and TRBJ2-7, is GAGVSQSPSNKVTEKGKDVELRCDPISGHTALYWYRQSLGQGLEFLIYFQGNSAPDKSGLPSDRFSAERTGGSVSTLTIQRTQQEDSAVYLCASSLERLSYEQYFGPGTRLTVT.

V gene TRBV7-9 combines with J gene TRBJ1-1; tentatively, D is TRBD1 (6 bases). Germline V CDR1 and CDR2: SEHNR, FQNEAQ (reference sequence). The CDR3 runs 15 residues. Trimming removed 4 bases from V and 3 bases from J, with 15 bases in between. The CDR3 nucleotides are TGTGCCAGCAGCTCCCCGGACAGAGAATACACTGAAGCTTTCTTT. Protein sequence: CASSSPDREYTEAFF.

This clonotype was seen only a few times. V gene TRBV10-3 combines with J gene TRBJ2-1, with D perhaps matching TRBD1 (5 bases). Trimming took 3 bases from V and 7 from J, leaving 7 bases between them. Germline V gene sequence: CDR1 ENHRY, CDR2 SYGVKD. The CDR3 consists of 12 residues. CDR3 amino acids: CAISDRVNEQFF. The CDR3 DNA reads as TGTGCCATCAGTGACAGGGTGAATGAGCAGTTCTTC.

In its sample, this clonotype was seen many times. The CDR3 spells CSVERTLNTEAFF. DNA of the CDR3: TGCAGCGTTGAAAGGACACTGAACACTGAAGCTTTCTTT. J is TRBJ1-1 and V is TRBV29-1; tentative D call: TRBD1 (5 bases). V shed 2 bases and J shed 0 bases, with 7 bases lying between them. This CDR3 region has 13 residues. The V gene's germline CDR1 is SQVTM and CDR2 ANQGSEA.

Only a few counts were recorded for this clonotype. The V call is TRBV14, the J call TRBJ1-3; TRBD1 might be the D (5 bases). Deletions cut 5 bases from V and 2 bases from J, with 13 bases between. CDR1 is SGHDN and CDR2 is FVKESK in the germline V gene. The CDR3 spans 15 residues. DNA for the CDR3: TGTGCCAGCAGCACCCACAGGTCGGCTGGAAACACCATATATTTT. Translating it yields CASSTHRSAGNTIYF.

The J gene is TRBJ2-7, the V gene TRBV5-1, with D possibly TRBD1 on 5 matching bases. V was cut by 7 bases and J by 6 bases, with 23 bases left in between. CDR3 length equals 15 residues. CDR1 is SGHRS and CDR2 is YFSETQ in the germline V gene. CDR3 sequence reads: CASGPRLRQGGEQYF. Here the CDR3 DNA reads TGCGCCAGCGGCCCGAGGTTGAGGCAGGGTGGCGAGCAGTACTTC.

This clonotype was found a few times. The gene calls are TRBV7-9 and TRBJ2-1; TRBD1 agrees at 9 bases. CDR1 and CDR2 (germline): SEHNR, FQNEAQ (reference sequence). J lost 9 bases, V lost 4 bases, and 7 bases had no gene match. The CDR3 loop spans 14 amino acids. The CDR3 protein is CASSSRDRASEQFF. Here the CDR3 DNA reads TGTGCCAGCAGCTCCCGGGACAGGGCCAGTGAGCAGTTCTTC.

This clonotype was seen at least ten times. This chain connects TRBV20-1 to TRBJ2-3; D is unclear. V was clipped by 4 bases and J by 4 bases, with 18 bases between them. Germline lookup yields CDR1 DFQATT and CDR2 SNEGSKA (reference sequence). The CDR3 is 15 residues long. The CDR3 DNA reads as TGCAGTGCTACGTCTTCAAGGAGATTTGCAGATACGCAGTATTTT. It specifies CSATSSRRFADTQYF.

This clonotype was recorded a few times. This chain links TRBV10-3 with TRBJ2-5; 11 bases agree with TRBD1. Losses at the gene ends were 2 bases for V and 0 bases for J; bases not matched to a gene: 5. Germline CDR1 and CDR2: ENHRY and SYGVKD. The CDR3 loop spans 17 amino acids. The CDR3 spells CAISEGQGAPYQETQYF. The CDR3 nucleotides read TGTGCCATCAGTGAGGGACAGGGGGCCCCGTACCAAGAGACCCAGTACTTC.

The chain combines TRBV29-1 with TRBJ2-1; TRBD2 matches 8 bases. Trimming at V came to 4 bases and at J to 7 bases, leaving 3 bases not matched to a gene. In germline, CDR1 is SQVTM, CDR2 ANQGSEA. CDR3 length: 12 residues. CDR3 coding DNA: TGCAGCGTTGCGAGCGGGGGTAATGAGCAGTTCTTC. Protein: CSVASGGNEQFF.

On this clonotype: Being one base from a much bigger clone, this may be a read error. The chain has TRBV20-1 and TRBJ2-7; TRBD1 aligns across 9 bases. The end of the DNA fits TRBJ2-1 better, so the J call may be wrong. The CDR3 spans 15 residues. Germline loops: CDR1 DFQATT, CDR2 SNEGSKA (reference sequence). In DNA form, the CDR3 reads TGCAGTGCTAGACTGGGTACAGGGGGCTTCTACGAGCAGTTCTTC. Protein sequence: CSARLGTGGFYEQFF.

The chain recombines TRBV28 with TRBJ2-7, with 9 bases identical to TRBD2. Germline V lookup: CDR1 MDHEN, CDR2 SYDVKM. The CDR3 totals 15 residues. The V gene end was trimmed by 5 bases and the J gene end by 3 bases; junction bases not matched to a gene: 8. The chain's CDR3 is CASSPTSGYNYEQYF. The CDR3 nucleotides read TGTGCCAGCAGTCCGACTAGCGGATACAACTACGAGCAGTACTTC.

The genes are TRBV5-1 and TRBJ2-1, with 8 bases that match TRBD2. The V and J ends lost 4 bases and 5 bases, in that order; junction bases with no gene match: 14. Germline V gene lookup returns CDR1 SGHRS and CDR2 YFSETQ. The CDR3 is 17 amino acids. CDR3 sequence reads: CASSLRGGTGRHNEQFF. DNA of the CDR3: TGCGCCAGCAGCCTCCGGGGGGGTACCGGCCGGCACAATGAGCAGTTCTTC.

The chain combines TRBV20-1 with TRBJ2-7, with D perhaps given as TRBD1 or TRBD2 (5 bases each). Germline assignment: CDR1 DFQATT and CDR2 SNEGSKA (reference sequence). V lost 0 bases and J lost 3, with 15 bases in between. The CDR3 length is 15 residues. The CDR3 protein is CSARDPGPRFYEQYF. CDR3 DNA sequence: TGCAGTGCTAGAGACCCGGGACCAAGATTCTACGAGCAGTACTTC.

The table lists this clonotype with a few counts. The J gene is TRBJ2-4, the V gene TRBV12-3 or TRBV12-4, with 10 positions matching TRBD2. V dropped 6 bases and J dropped 8; count of bases not matched to a gene: 7. The CDR3 loop spans 14 amino acids. DNA of the CDR3: TGTGCCAGCAGCAGTAGCGGGGGGAAGGACATTCAGTACTTC. Translated: CASSSSGGKDIQYF.

This clonotype occurred many times. The chain couples TRBV20-1 to TRBJ2-7; D not resolved. The CDR3 is 15 amino acids. CDR1 is DFQATT, CDR2 SNEGSKA, per germline (reference sequence). With 5 bases removed from V and 4 bases from J, the gap between germline ends came to 21 bases. Written as DNA, the CDR3 is TGCAGTGCTCCTTCTACCAGGCAGGCTCATTACGAGCAGTACTTC. Amino acid sequence: CSAPSTRQAHYEQYF.

This clonotype was seen a few times. The chain combines TRBV6-5 with TRBJ1-5, with 8 nucleotides matching TRBD1. There are 14 residues in the CDR3. J was trimmed by 7 bases and V by 3 bases; bases with no gene match: 5. Per germline, CDR1 MNHEY and CDR2 SVGAGI. The CDR3 reads CASSYQGATQPQHF. In nucleotides, the CDR3 is TGTGCCAGCAGTTATCAGGGGGCCACACAGCCCCAGCATTTT.

This clonotype came up many times. V gene TRBV28 combines with J gene TRBJ1-1; no definite D call. V gave up 5 bases and J gave up 4 bases, with 11 bases separating them. Germline V lookup: CDR1 MDHEN, CDR2 SYDVKM. The CDR3 runs 13 residues. CDR3 protein: CASSPRTGTEAFF. The CDR3 coding sequence is TGTGCCAGCAGTCCCAGAACGGGCACTGAAGCTTTCTTT.

This clonotype was detected many times. V and J are TRBV2 and TRBJ1-4, with 7 bases lining up with TRBD1. This CDR3 has 14 residues. V trimming: 4 bases; J trimming: 8 bases; junction bases outside the gene matches: 7. CDR1 and CDR2 from the germline V gene are SNHLY and FYNNEI. The DNA for the CDR3 is TGTGCCAGCAGTGGGACAGGCCGGAAAGAAAAACTGTTTTTT. This encodes CASSGTGRKEKLFF.

This clonotype appeared many times. The rearrangement links TRBV2 to TRBJ2-1; no clear D gene. V gave up 1 base and J gave up 4 bases, with 17 bases separating them. There are 17 residues in the CDR3. The germline CDR1 and CDR2 sequences are SNHLY and FYNNEI. The CDR3 region is CASSEVVSRTRYNEQFF. CDR3 nucleotides: TGTGCCAGCAGTGAAGTGGTCTCGCGGACGAGATACAATGAGCAGTTCTTC.

This clonotype was detected only a few times. This chain connects TRBV6-1 to TRBJ2-7, with TRBD2 identical over 12 bases. The junction had 13 bases not matched to a gene; V was cut back by 10 bases and J by 3 bases. The CDR3 is 16 residues long. Germline CDR1 and CDR2: MNHNS and SASEGT. CDR3 loop: CATQGLAGGVNYEQYF. CDR3 sequence (DNA): TGTGCCACCCAGGGACTAGCGGGTGGGGTTAACTACGAGCAGTACTTC.

This clonotype was recorded many times. The chain links TRBV28 to TRBJ1-1; no reliable D call. The germline gives CDR1 MDHEN, CDR2 SYDVKM. The ends were cut back, 2 bases at V and 5 bases at J, with 12 bases in the middle. This CDR3 has 14 residues. The CDR3 bases are TGTGCCAGCAGTTTACGCTTAGGACGTACTGAAGCTTTCTTT. It specifies CASSLRLGRTEAFF.

The chain combines TRBV20-1 with TRBJ2-1; 9 bases agree with TRBD1. The CDR3 loop spans 16 amino acids. The trim removed 4 bases at V and 0 bases at J, leaving 7 bases unmatched. Germline CDR1 is DFQATT and CDR2 is SNEGSKA (reference sequence). CDR3 loop: CSATTGTGSSYNEQFF. The CDR3 DNA reads as TGCAGTGCTACTACCGGGACAGGGAGCTCCTACAATGAGCAGTTCTTC.

This clonotype was detected only a few times. V gene TRBV6-1 combines with J gene TRBJ1-2; the D gene is possibly TRBD1 (5 bases). Trimming took off 4 bases at V and 8 bases at J, with 11 bases between the two ends. This CDR3 contains 12 residues. CDR1 is MNHNS and CDR2 is SASEGT in the germline V gene. This CDR3 is CASSARQRGYTF. Written as DNA, the CDR3 is TGTGCCAGCAGTGCCAGACAGCGGGGCTACACCTTC.